Listed below are T cell receptor beta chains from one sample, sequenced in a study of cytomegalovirus exposure and HLA in healthy donors. Method: immunoSEQ multiplex PCR; TCRdb's copy keeps in-frame clones and lacks some. The sample has under 250,000 clones; 83% are singletons. The sample taken for sequencing was PBMCs. The source of these receptors is a woman aged 18-29 years in good health and CMV-seronegative. The CDR3 runs from the conserved cysteine through the conserved F or W. The D gene is left open where the match is weak. The size of a clone is reported for some rows only, either as once, few or many, or as a class for expanded clones.

v_gene	abundance	d_gene	j_gene	CDR3nt	CDR3aa
TRBV9	NA	NA	TRBJ2-6	TGTGCCAGCAGCGTAGGTCTCGGGTTCCGAAGCTCTGGGGCCAACGTCCTGACTTTC	CASSVGLGFRSSGANVLTF
TRBV7-3	NA	TRBD1	TRBJ2-2	TGTGCCAGCAGCTTAATGAAGGGGGCAGCCGGGGAGCTGTTTTTT	CASSLMKGAAGELFF
TRBV5-1	NA	NA	TRBJ2-2	TGCGCCAGCAGCTTGACCGGACGGCCGAACACCGGGGAGCTGTTTTTT	CASSLTGRPNTGELFF
TRBV4-1	NA	TRBD2	TRBJ2-3	TGCGCCAGTACCCGGGAGGTCACAGATACGCAGTATTTT	CASTREVTDTQYF
TRBV7-6	NA	NA	TRBJ2-7	TGTGCCAGCAGCTTAGCGGGTAGCGGAGCCTACGAGCAGTACTTC	CASSLAGSGAYEQYF
TRBV28	NA	NA	TRBJ2-7	TGTGCCAGCAGCCCGGAGGAGCCCTACGGGCAGTACTTC	CASSPEEPYGQYF
TRBV4-1	many	NA	TRBJ2-3	TGCGCCAGCAGCCAAGATCTACCAGCCTTGAATACGCAGTATTTT	CASSQDLPALNTQYF
TRBV25-1	many	TRBD1	TRBJ2-7	TGTGCCAGCAGCCGAACCAGGGGACAGGGTTTTAGCGAGCAGTACTTC	CASSRTRGQGFSEQYF
TRBV27	NA	NA	TRBJ2-7	TGTGCCAGCATTCCTGGCCTAGCGCCCTACGAGCAGTACTTC	CASIPGLAPYEQYF
TRBV19	NA	NA	TRBJ1-5	TGTGCCAGTAGTATAGATCGCAGTAGCAATCAGCCCCAGCATTTT	CASSIDRSSNQPQHF
TRBV2	NA	TRBD1	TRBJ2-2	TGTGCCAGCAGTGAGGGGTGGACAGGGGGCTTCGGGGAGCTGTTTTTT	CASSEGWTGGFGELFF
TRBV6-1	NA	TRBD1	TRBJ1-4	TGTGCCAGCAGTGAATGGACAGGGGCTAATGAAAAACTGTTTTTT	CASSEWTGANEKLFF
TRBV19	once	NA	TRBJ1-1	TGTGCCAGTAGTAAATTACTCCTCGGGGGCACTGAAGCTTTCTTT	CASSKLLLGGTEAFF
TRBV2	NA	TRBD2	TRBJ2-1	TGTGCCAGCCTAGGGCCTCTAGCGGGGGCCAATGAGCAGTTCTTC	CASLGPLAGANEQFF
TRBV4-2	NA	TRBD2	TRBJ2-7	TGTGCCAGCAGCCAAGAGCCTAGCGGGGGCCTACTCTCCTACGAGCAGTACTTC	CASSQEPSGGLLSYEQYF
TRBV5-4	NA	NA	TRBJ1-2	TGTGCCAGCAGCCCCTTTGCAGGGAAGGAGAGCTATGGCTACACCTTC	CASSPFAGKESYGYTF
TRBV6-5	NA	NA	TRBJ1-1	TGTGCCAGCAGTTACTCGGGCGGAGCGAACACTGAAGCTTTCTTT	CASSYSGGANTEAFF
TRBV7-2	NA	NA	TRBJ2-5	TGTGCCAGCAGCTTGAACAGCCTCCGCAAAGAGACCCAGTACTTC	CASSLNSLRKETQYF
TRBV6-6	NA	TRBD1	TRBJ1-5	TGTGCCAGCAGAAACCGCCTTGGGACAGCTAATCAGCCCCAGCATTTT	CASRNRLGTANQPQHF
TRBV10-3	NA	NA	TRBJ2-1	TGTGCCATCAGGATTAGCCTAGGCGAGGAGCAGTTCTTC	CAIRISLGEEQFF
TRBV7-2	once	NA	TRBJ1-5	TGTGCCAGCAGCGTAGGGACTAATCAGCCCCAGCATTTT	CASSVGTNQPQHF
TRBV6-6	NA	NA	TRBJ1-4	TGTGCCAGCAATGTGTCGGGAAAACTGTTTTTT	CASNVSGKLFF
TRBV9	NA	NA	TRBJ2-7	TGTGCCAGCAGCGTGGGGATTTCCTACGAGCAGTACTTC	CASSVGISYEQYF
TRBV7-9	NA	NA	TRBJ2-5	TGTGCCAGCAGCTTAACATATCAAGAGACCCAGTACTTC	CASSLTYQETQYF
TRBV28	NA	NA	TRBJ1-2	TGTGCCAGCAGACCTGGTCACGCGGGGGGCTATGGCTACACCTTC	CASRPGHAGGYGYTF
TRBV30	once	NA	TRBJ1-1	TGTGCCTGGAGTGTCAACAGGGACTTTAGGAGTGAAGCTTTCTTT	CAWSVNRDFRSEAFF
TRBV6-1	NA	NA	TRBJ2-2	TGTGCCAGCACTCTCCTAGCGACCGGGGAGCTGTTTTTT	CASTLLATGELFF
TRBV2	NA	NA	TRBJ2-3	TGTGCCAGCAGGGGGGCCCCCGGGGGCGGGGGCGCAGATACGCAGTATTTT	CASRGAPGGGGADTQYF
TRBV4-2	once	TRBD2	TRBJ2-7	TGTGCCAGCAGCCAAAGGACTAGCGGGAGCTACGAGCAGTACTTC	CASSQRTSGSYEQYF
TRBV11-2	NA	TRBD1	TRBJ2-7	TGTGCCAGCAGCACCTGGACAGGCTACGAGCAGTACTTC	CASSTWTGYEQYF
TRBV2	NA	TRBD1	TRBJ1-3	TGTGCCAGCAGTGTTGACAGGGTCGGGGGAAACACCATATATTTT	CASSVDRVGGNTIYF
TRBV9	NA	TRBD2	TRBJ2-1	TGTGCCAGCAGCGTTGGAAGGGTGAGCGGGAGGTTAGATAATGAGCAGTTCTTC	CASSVGRVSGRLDNEQFF
TRBV9	few	NA	TRBJ2-7	TGTGCCAACGCCGGGACCGACTACGAGCAGTACTTC	CANAGTDYEQYF
TRBV18	NA	TRBD1	TRBJ2-7	TGTGCCAGCTCACCGCGACAGGGCACGGACGACGAGCAGTACTTC	CASSPRQGTDDEQYF
TRBV6-5	NA	TRBD1	TRBJ1-2	TGTGCCAGCAGGACACAGGGGGCTTGGGGCTACACCTTC	CASRTQGAWGYTF
TRBV5-1	NA	TRBD2	TRBJ2-3	TGCGCCAGCAGCGGACCGGGACTAGAAGAAGATACGCAGTATTTT	CASSGPGLEEDTQYF
TRBV6-1	NA	NA	TRBJ1-5	TGTGCCAGCAGTGAAGCGCGGATCAATCAGCCCCAGCATTTT	CASSEARINQPQHF
TRBV4-1	NA	NA	TRBJ1-5	TGCGCCAGCAGCGAGTGGGGACAGCCCCAGCATTTT	CASSEWGQPQHF
TRBV11-2	once	NA	TRBJ2-2	TGTGCCAGCAGCACGCCTCGGGCAGGGGCCGGGGAGCTGTTTTTT	CASSTPRAGAGELFF
TRBV19	NA	NA	TRBJ1-2	TGTGCCAGTAGCCCTCGGGACTATGGCTACACCTTC	CASSPRDYGYTF
TRBV30	NA	NA	TRBJ1-2	TGTGCCTGGAGTCCGGGAAGACTCTATGGCTACACCTTC	CAWSPGRLYGYTF
TRBV6-6	few	NA	TRBJ2-3	TGTGCCAGCAGTTACGAGACAGTCACAGATACGCAGTATTTT	CASSYETVTDTQYF
TRBV2	few	NA	TRBJ1-2	TGTGCCAGCAGTGAAGTCGGCCCCCTTAGGATCTATGGCTACACCTTC	CASSEVGPLRIYGYTF
TRBV7-2	many	TRBD1	TRBJ1-2	TGTGCCAGCAGCAGGGCAGACAGGGTTAATGACGGCTACACCTTC	CASSRADRVNDGYTF
TRBV5-4	NA	NA	TRBJ2-5	TGTGCCAGCAGCTTGGCCGGGACGGAGACCCAGTACTTC	CASSLAGTETQYF
TRBV18	NA	NA	TRBJ2-7	TGTGCCAGCTCACCACTGGACAGCTCCTACGAGCAGTACTTC	CASSPLDSSYEQYF
TRBV9	NA	TRBD2	TRBJ2-3	TGTGCCAGCAGCGTGAGGGGCGGGAGTACCGCAGATACGCAGTATTTT	CASSVRGGSTADTQYF
TRBV9	NA	TRBD2	TRBJ2-5	TGTGCCAGCAGTGGGGAGGGTAAGACCCAGTACTTC	CASSGEGKTQYF
TRBV18	few	NA	TRBJ1-4	TGTGCCAGCTCACTCCGGGGGGGCCGAGAAAAACTGTTTTTT	CASSLRGGREKLFF
TRBV18	NA	TRBD1	TRBJ1-3	TGTGCCAGCTCGGACGGGACAGGGGGAAACACCATATATTTT	CASSDGTGGNTIYF
TRBV29-1	NA	NA	TRBJ1-1	TGCAGCGTCCGAACCCTCCAGCAGAACACTGAAGCTTTCTTT	CSVRTLQQNTEAFF
TRBV5-1	NA	NA	TRBJ1-1	TGCGCCAGCAGCTCCTCCGGGGCAAGGGACACTGAAGCTTTCTTT	CASSSSGARDTEAFF
TRBV7-8	NA	NA	TRBJ2-2	TGTGCCAGCAGCCTTTACCGGGACAACACCGGGGAGCTGTTTTTT	CASSLYRDNTGELFF